This T cell receptor beta chain was sequenced for a study of blood T cell repertoires in COVID-19. This clone was picked up one time. Germline CDR1 LNHNV, CDR2 YYDKDF (reference sequence). Losses at the gene ends were 0 bases for V and 3 bases for J; bases not matched to a gene: 5. CDR3 length equals 15 residues. Original analysis: Amplification from reference gene primers served as the basis for estimated nucleated cell counts. The data were produced by immunoSEQ multiplex PCR, yet TCRdb's version contains in-frame clones alone and is incomplete. The V and J calls and clone size were taken over from that table, and D and trimming were inferred from the DNA. The table shows about 220,000 clones, with about 88% occurring only once.

The TCR comes from a woman in her 30s who had recovered from COVID-19. The specimen was PBMCs or T cells enriched from blood (not recorded which). This chain connects TRBV15 to TRBJ2-7, with 7 positions matching TRBD2. CDR3 amino acids: CATSRDGSGGYEQYF. Written as DNA, the CDR3 is TGTGCCACCAGCAGAGACGGGTCGGGGGGCTACGAGCAGTACTTC. The full variable domain, its missing parts supplied by reference TRBV15 and TRBJ2-7, is DAMVIQNPRYQVTQFGKPVTLSCSQTLNHNVMYWYQQKSSQAPKLLFHYYDKDFNNEADTPDNFQSRRPNTSFCFLDIRSPGLGDTAMYLCATSRDGSGGYEQYFGPGTRLTVT.